This T cell receptor beta chain was captured by sequencing in a study of cytomegalovirus exposure and HLA in healthy donors. Points on this clone: Its matching antigen is unknown.

Researchers ran the PCR with 60 Vbeta and 13 Jbeta primers. Some clones are missing from TCRdb's copy, which holds only in-frame ones; the method was immunoSEQ multiplex PCR. Of 70,000 to 100,000 clones listed, about four fifths are singletons. Study-wide results and limits: Most of the CMV-associated TCR beta chains (in a later analysis) appeared to be HLA-restricted.

The sequencing input was PBMCs. This sequence originates from a man aged 50 or older in good health and CMV-seropositive.

The CDR3 nucleotides are TGTGCCTGGAGAGGGGCCTTCCTTTCACCCCTCCACTTT. It translates to CAWRGAFLSPLHF. V and J are TRBV30 and TRBJ1-6; D perhaps matches TRBD1 (5 bases). The germline CDR1 and CDR2 sequences are GTSNPN and SVGIG (reference sequence). Trimming removed 3 bases from V and 9 bases from J, with 12 bases in between. CDR3 length: 13 residues.